The 19 T cell receptor beta chains presented below share a single source sample, sequenced in a study of blood T cell repertoires in COVID-19. Clones were sequenced by immunoSEQ multiplex PCR, and TCRdb holds only the in-frame ones, with some missing. The repertoire has under 450,000 clones, around 84% of them found once; the top ten carry 0.85% to 1.2%. The sequenced sample was peripheral blood. The receptors originated from a human donor with acute or convalescent COVID-19. The donor label of this sample is uncertain.

The rearrangement joins TRBV10-3 to TRBJ1-3; 9 bases match TRBD1. Germline V gene sequence: CDR1 ENHRY, CDR2 SYGVKD. J was trimmed by 0 bases and V by 4 bases; bases with no gene match: 4. This CDR3 region has 16 residues. CDR3 loop: CAISAGQGASGNTIYF. The CDR3 DNA reads TGTGCCATCAGTGCGGGACAGGGCGCCTCTGGAAACACCATATATTTT.

This clone has only one observation. J is TRBJ2-2 and V is TRBV11-2, with D possibly TRBD1 on 6 matching bases. CDR1 is SGHAT and CDR2 is FQNNGV in the germline V gene. The germline V and J ends were trimmed by 6 bases and 2 bases, with 13 bases remaining between them. The length of the CDR3 is 15 residues. This CDR3 reads CASSTRTVNTGELFF. The CDR3 nucleotides read TGTGCCAGCAGTACCCGGACAGTTAACACCGGGGAGCTGTTTTTT.

This clone has only one observation. V gene TRBV2 combines with J gene TRBJ2-1, with 10 bases that match TRBD1. Germline values: CDR1 SNHLY, CDR2 FYNNEI. With 5 bases clipped from V and 15 bases from J, the junction kept 7 bases outside the gene matches. The CDR3 runs 12 residues. This CDR3 reads CASSLRTGGAFF. The CDR3 DNA reads as TGTGCCAGCAGTCTTCGGACAGGGGGGGCGTTCTTC. The whole variable domain, remainder taken from reference TRBV2 and TRBJ2-1, is EPEVTQTPSHQVTQMGQEVILRCVPISNHLYFYWYRQILGQKVEFLVSFYNNEISEKSEIFDDQFSVERPDGSNFTLKIRSTKLEDSAMYFCASSLRTGGAFFGPGTRLTVL.

The chain links TRBV30 to TRBJ2-5; TRBD1 might be the D (6 bases). The CDR3 has 13 amino acids. Trimming took 0 bases from V and 6 from J, leaving 11 bases between them. Per germline, CDR1 GTSNPN and CDR2 SVGIG (reference sequence). CDR3 loop: CAWSVGQVKTQYF. The CDR3 coding sequence is TGTGCCTGGAGTGTGGGACAAGTGAAGACCCAGTACTTC.

This clone came up a few times. V and J are TRBV6-5 and TRBJ1-1; 8 nucleotides line up with TRBD1. Germline V gene sequence: CDR1 MNHEY, CDR2 SVGAGI. The CDR3 length is 14 residues. V lost 6 bases and J lost 2; bases outside the gene matches: 5. CDR3 in DNA: TGTGCCAGCAGATTACAGGGGGTTAACACTGAAGCTTTCTTT. Its translation: CASRLQGVNTEAFF.

The rearrangement links TRBV5-4 to TRBJ1-2, with 12 bases fitting TRBD1. CDR1 is SGHNT, CDR2 YYREEE, per germline (reference sequence). J lost 7 bases, V lost 3 bases, and 19 bases had no gene match. The CDR3 loop spans 19 amino acids. CDR3 nucleotide sequence: TGTGCCAGCAGCTCCGCATTACCGGGACAGGGGGCGCGTAGGTCTGGCTACACCTTC. This gives the protein CASSSALPGQGARRSGYTF. The entire variable domain, with the rest obtained from reference TRBV5-4 and TRBJ1-2, is as follows: ETGVTQSPTHLIKTRGQQVTLRCSSQSGHNTVSWYQQALGQGPQFIFQYYREEENGRGNFPPRFSGLQFPNYSSELNVNALELDDSALYLCASSSALPGQGARRSGYTFGSGTRLTVV.

The chain carries TRBV3-1 (or the pseudogene TRBV3-2) and TRBJ1-2, with D possibly being TRBD1 (5 bases). The CDR3 consists of 13 residues. Per germline, CDR1 LGHDT and CDR2 YNNKEL (reference sequence). V shed 3 bases and J shed 4 bases, with 9 bases lying between them. In DNA form, the CDR3 reads TGTGCCAGCAGCCATGCGGGGCTCTATGGCTACACCTTC. Translated, it gives CASSHAGLYGYTF.

The chain joins TRBV18 to TRBJ2-1; tentative D call: TRBD2 (6 bases). Trimming cost V 5 bases and J 5 bases, with 13 bases left between them. This CDR3 region has 14 residues. CDR1 is KGHSH and CDR2 is LQKENI in the germline V gene. DNA for the CDR3: TGTGCCAGCTCATTTGCGGGATTGAACAATGAGCAGTTCTTC. Translation gives CASSFAGLNNEQFF.

This clone was seen many times. The CDR3 DNA follows: TGTGCCAGCAGTTTATTCAGAAACTATGGCTACACCTTC. Translation: CASSLFRNYGYTF. The chain combines TRBV27 with TRBJ1-2; no clear D gene. The germline gives CDR1 MNHEY, CDR2 SMNVEV (reference sequence). V shed 1 base and J shed 2 bases, with 5 bases lying between them. The CDR3 spans 13 residues.

The chain carries TRBV6-5 and TRBJ2-1, with 11 bases aligning to TRBD2. V trimming: 4 bases; J trimming: 3 bases; junction bases outside the gene matches: 5. In germline, CDR1 is MNHEY, CDR2 SVGAGI. CDR3 size: 16 residues. The chain's CDR3 is CASSSTGTSGYNEQFF. The CDR3 nucleotides are TGTGCCAGCAGTTCTACCGGGACTAGCGGCTACAATGAGCAGTTCTTC.

The chain recombines TRBV15 with TRBJ2-1; D might be TRBD2 (6 bases). This CDR3 comprises 17 residues. CDR1 is LNHNV, CDR2 YYDKDF, per germline (reference sequence). V lost 0 bases to trimming and J lost 0 bases, with 12 bases between them. The CDR3 loop is CATSRDLAGSSYNEQFF. The CDR3 nucleotides are TGTGCCACCAGCAGAGATCTGGCGGGGTCCTCCTACAATGAGCAGTTCTTC.

This chain links TRBV6-6 with TRBJ1-1, with D possibly matching TRBD1 (6 bases). The CDR3 spans 15 residues. Germline lookup yields CDR1 MNHNY and CDR2 SVGAGI (reference sequence). The germline V and J ends were trimmed by 7 bases and 0 bases, with 15 bases remaining between them. This CDR3 reads CASTRGGTMNTEAFF. The CDR3 coding sequence is TGTGCCAGCACTAGGGGGGGTACTATGAACACTGAAGCTTTCTTT.

The gene calls are TRBV7-2 and TRBJ1-2, with no clear D. Germline values: CDR1 SGHTA, CDR2 FQGNSA. V lost 6 bases and J 5 bases, leaving 13 bases between the germline ends. The CDR3 loop spans 13 amino acids. The CDR3 here is CASSLRRVYGYTF. The CDR3 bases are TGTGCCAGCAGTCTCAGGCGCGTATATGGCTACACCTTC.

This chain connects TRBV20-1 to TRBJ2-1; 7 positions agree with TRBD2. CDR1 and CDR2 from the germline V gene are DFQATT and SNEGSKA (reference sequence). The V gene end was trimmed by 3 bases and the J gene end by 7 bases; junction bases not matched to a gene: 9. This CDR3 has 14 residues. The CDR3 DNA follows: TGCAGTGCTAGTGTGGGGGGAGGGCCGAATGAGCAGTTCTTC. Protein sequence: CSASVGGGPNEQFF.

This clone was recorded once. The rearrangement uses TRBV10-1 and TRBJ2-7; 11 bases line up with TRBD2. The CDR3 runs to 16 residues. The germline V gene has CDR1 WNHNN and CDR2 SYGVQD (reference sequence). V dropped 3 bases and J dropped 2; count of bases not matched to a gene: 6. Written as DNA, the CDR3 is TGCGCCAGCAGTGACCCAGGGACTAGCGGTACCTACGAGCAGTACTTC. Protein: CASSDPGTSGTYEQYF.

This clone came up once. The rearrangement links TRBV7-9 to TRBJ2-5; TRBD2 agrees at 10 bases. V dropped 4 bases and J dropped 4; count of bases not matched to a gene: 3. This CDR3 comprises 14 residues. Looked up from germline, CDR1 is SEHNR and CDR2 is FQNEAQ (reference sequence). CDR3 in amino acids: CASSSSGRGETQYF. CDR3 nucleotides: TGTGCCAGCAGCTCGAGCGGGAGGGGAGAGACCCAGTACTTC.

V and J are TRBV11-1 and TRBJ2-2, with D tentatively TRBD1 (6 bases). The CDR3 runs to 15 residues. The germline V gene encodes CDR1 SGHAT and CDR2 FQDESV (reference sequence). V lost 5 bases and J 0 bases, leaving 10 bases between the germline ends. The CDR3 protein is CASSTRTANTGELFF. The CDR3 region has the DNA TGTGCCAGCAGCACCCGGACAGCGAACACCGGGGAGCTGTTTTTT.

The J gene is TRBJ2-6, the V gene TRBV19; 7 bases map to TRBD1. V dropped 6 bases and J dropped 0; count of bases not matched to a gene: 11. Germline assignment: CDR1 LNHDA and CDR2 SQIVND (reference sequence). The CDR3 runs 18 residues. The CDR3 nucleotides read TGTGCCAGTAGACCCCCGGGACAGAGTCCCTCTGGGGCCAACGTCCTGACTTTC. This translates into CASRPPGQSPSGANVLTF.

This chain joins TRBV6-5 and TRBJ1-1; D is unclear. Trimming took off 0 bases at V and 3 bases at J, with 11 bases between the two ends. CDR3 length: 15 residues. From germline, CDR1 is MNHEY and CDR2 SVGAGI. This chain's CDR3 is CASSYSTRPYTEAFF. The CDR3, as DNA: TGTGCCAGCAGTTACTCGACTCGACCATACACTGAAGCTTTCTTT.